A selection of T cell receptor beta chains follows, all from one sample in a study of blood T cells in healthy people across ages. TCRdb recomputed calls from the 5' RACE reads with MiXCR, one row per CDR3 protein. The repertoire includes more than 800,000 distinct CDR3 sequences, 35% to 55% of them detected once, and approximately 20% sits in the top ten. The sequencing sample was made of blood. Receptors originate from a woman aged 60-75 years in good health. The CDR3 runs from the conserved cysteine through the conserved F or W. A D gene is named only where the DNA matches it firmly. The listing skips clone size in some rows; elsewhere it reads once, few, many or a size class.

clone_size | j_call | d_call | v_call | cdr3_aa | cdr3_nt
. | TRBJ2-7 | . | TRBV6-1 | CASSETTRGPYEQYF | TGTGCCAGCAGTGAAACAACCAGGGGACCCTACGAGCAGTACTTC
. | TRBJ2-3 | TRBD2 | TRBV7-3 | CASRLTSEGTDTQYF | TGTGCCAGCAGACTAACTAGCGAAGGCACAGATACGCAGTATTTT
. | TRBJ2-1 | TRBD2 | TRBV7-2 | CASSLQAGGQSNEQFF | TGTGCCAGCAGCTTACAAGCGGGAGGGCAAAGCAATGAGCAGTTCTTC
. | TRBJ2-5 | . | TRBV20-1 | CSASPTIEVQYF | TGCAGTGCTAGCCCCACAATTGAGGTCCAGTACTTC
. | TRBJ2-7 | . | TRBV28 | CASSADGYEQYF | TGTGCCAGCAGTGCCGACGGATACGAGCAGTACTTC
few | TRBJ2-6 | TRBD2 | TRBV7-3 | CASSLGLAGRRWANVLTF | TGTGCCAGCAGCTTAGGACTAGCGGGCCGCCGCTGGGCCAACGTCCTGACTTTC
. | TRBJ2-3 | TRBD1 | TRBV6-6 | CASSSGQGVDTQYF | TGTGCCAGCAGTTCGGGACAGGGAGTAGATACGCAGTATTTT
. | TRBJ1-6 | . | TRBV28 | CASSFSGMNSPLHF | TGTGCCAGCAGTTTTTCCGGCATGAATTCACCCCTCCACTTT
. | TRBJ1-6 | TRBD1 | TRBV30 | CAWRTNRGNSPLHF | TGTGCCTGGCGGACGAACAGGGGAAATTCACCCCTCCACTTT
. | TRBJ1-1 | . | TRBV30 | CAWSAGVLRINTEAFF | TGTGCCTGGAGTGCTGGTGTACTCCGTATCAACACTGAAGCTTTCTTT
. | TRBJ1-4 | . | TRBV29-1 | CSATPGASGEKLFF | TGCAGCGCGACCCCAGGGGCGAGCGGTGAAAAACTGTTTTTT
. | TRBJ2-2 | . | TRBV11-2 | CASSFPDGLNTGELFF | TGTGCCAGCAGCTTCCCCGACGGCCTGAACACCGGGGAGCTGTTTTTT
. | TRBJ2-7 | TRBD2 | TRBV5-4 | CASSPRGGSVNEQYF | TGTGCCAGCAGCCCCCGGGGCGGGAGTGTGAACGAGCAGTACTTC
. | TRBJ2-1 | . | TRBV20-1 | CSASRSNEQFF | TGCAGTGCTAGCCGGTCGAATGAGCAGTTCTTC
few | TRBJ1-2 | . | TRBV7-9 | CASKGTDFNYGYTF | TGTGCCAGCAAGGGGACCGACTTTAACTATGGCTACACCTTC
. | TRBJ2-3 | . | TRBV29-1 | CSVESIVGLTDTQYF | TGCAGCGTTGAAAGTATTGTCGGTCTTACAGATACGCAGTATTTT
. | TRBJ2-3 | TRBD1 | TRBV20-1 | CSARPFGRGSTDTQYF | TGCAGTGCTAGGCCCTTTGGCAGGGGGAGCACAGATACGCAGTATTTT
many | TRBJ2-1 | . | TRBV20-1 | CSANPEYNEQFF | TGCAGTGCTAACCCGGAATACAATGAGCAGTTCTTC
few | TRBJ2-7 | TRBD2 | TRBV20-1 | CSAISSGRTEQYF | TGCAGTGCTATTTCTAGCGGGAGAACCGAGCAGTACTTC
once | TRBJ2-5 | TRBD1 | TRBV29-1 | CSVELPGQGTETQYF | TGCAGCGTTGAGTTACCGGGACAGGGTACGGAGACCCAGTACTTC
. | TRBJ2-5 | TRBD2 | TRBV20-1 | CSAISGGSYNEQYF | TGCAGTGCTATTAGCGGGGGCTCCTACAATGAGCAGTACTTC
. | TRBJ2-7 | TRBD2 | TRBV15 | CATSRPLGGRFIDEQYF | TGTGCCACCAGCAGGCCGTTGGGCGGGAGGTTCATAGATGAGCAGTACTTC
. | TRBJ2-5 | . | TRBV2 | CASRIRGLYQETQYF | TGTGCCAGCAGGATCAGGGGCCTGTACCAAGAGACCCAGTACTTC
. | TRBJ2-6 | . | TRBV24-1 | CATSMGGANVLTF | TGTGCCACCAGTATGGGTGGGGCCAACGTCCTGACTTTC
. | TRBJ1-1 | TRBD1 | TRBV7-9 | CASSPGQGRTEAFF | TGTGCCAGCAGCCCGGGACAGGGACGAACTGAAGCTTTCTTT
. | TRBJ1-6 | . | TRBV28 | CASRPLTYSPLHF | TGTGCCAGCAGACCTCTGACGTATTCACCCCTCCACTTT
few | TRBJ2-1 | . | TRBV20-1 | CSARNQAVSYNEQFF | TGCAGTGCTAGAAATCAAGCGGTTTCCTACAATGAGCAGTTCTTC
. | TRBJ2-4 | . | TRBV5-1 | CASSAERQSNIQYF | TGCGCCAGCAGCGCGGAACGACAGTCAAACATTCAGTACTTC
. | TRBJ2-1 | TRBD2 | TRBV12-3/TRBV12-4 | CASGLTSGVYNEQFF | TGTGCCAGCGGTTTGACTAGCGGGGTCTACAATGAGCAGTTCTTC
. | TRBJ1-2 | . | TRBV5-5 | CASSRSPNLNYGYTF | TGTGCCAGCAGCAGAAGTCCCAACCTTAACTATGGCTACACCTTC
. | TRBJ2-5 | . | TRBV10-1 | CASSEFGSFETQYF | TGCGCCAGCAGTGAGTTCGGGAGTTTCGAGACCCAGTACTTC
few | TRBJ1-2 | . | TRBV10-3 | CATEAGTEFNYGYTF | TGTGCCACCGAGGCCGGGACGGAGTTTAACTATGGCTACACCTTC
few | TRBJ2-4 | TRBD2 | TRBV11-1 | CASSLATSGKNIQYF | TGTGCCAGCAGCTTAGCGACTAGCGGGAAAAACATTCAGTACTTC
. | TRBJ2-1 | TRBD2 | TRBV5-1 | CASSLGLLQPKSSYNEQFF | TGCGCCAGCAGCCTGGGACTACTCCAGCCCAAGAGCTCCTACAATGAGCAGTTCTTC
few | TRBJ1-2 | . | TRBV6-1 | CATLSGSLYYGYTF | TGTGCGACCTTAAGCGGTTCTTTGTACTATGGCTACACCTTC
once | TRBJ1-2 | . | TRBV5-1 | CASSQDSQASRYGYTF | TGCGCCAGCAGCCAAGACAGTCAGGCCTCGCGCTATGGCTACACCTTC
. | TRBJ2-4 | . | TRBV14 | CASSQVRGGAEQYF | TGTGCCAGCAGCCAAGTCCGAGGGGGGGCAGAGCAGTACTTC
. | TRBJ2-1 | TRBD1 | TRBV6-6 | CASLAGTGLNEQFF | TGTGCCAGCTTGGCCGGGACAGGGCTCAATGAGCAGTTCTTC
. | TRBJ2-5 | TRBD1 | TRBV5-6 | CASSATGFLSETQYF | TGTGCCAGCAGCGCGACAGGGTTCCTCTCCGAGACCCAGTACTTC
. | TRBJ2-5 | TRBD2 | TRBV4-1 | CASSQGLAGSGQYF | TGCGCCAGCAGCCAAGGACTAGCGGGAAGCGGGCAGTACTTC
. | TRBJ2-1 | TRBD2 | TRBV20-1 | CSARGATLAGGTYNEQFF | TGCAGTGCCCGAGGAGCCACCTTAGCGGGAGGCACCTACAATGAGCAGTTCTTC
. | TRBJ1-2 | . | TRBV6-2/TRBV6-3 | CASSSDKNYGYTF | TGTGCCAGCAGTTCAGACAAAAACTATGGCTACACCTTC
. | TRBJ2-7 | TRBD2 | TRBV9 | CASSAIAGGPVEQYF | TGTGCCAGCAGCGCTATAGCGGGAGGGCCAGTCGAGCAGTACTTC
. | TRBJ2-2 | TRBD1 | TRBV20-1 | CSARDCRDRGPSTGELFF | TGCAGTGCTAGAGATTGTAGGGACAGGGGGCCGAGCACCGGGGAGCTGTTTTTT